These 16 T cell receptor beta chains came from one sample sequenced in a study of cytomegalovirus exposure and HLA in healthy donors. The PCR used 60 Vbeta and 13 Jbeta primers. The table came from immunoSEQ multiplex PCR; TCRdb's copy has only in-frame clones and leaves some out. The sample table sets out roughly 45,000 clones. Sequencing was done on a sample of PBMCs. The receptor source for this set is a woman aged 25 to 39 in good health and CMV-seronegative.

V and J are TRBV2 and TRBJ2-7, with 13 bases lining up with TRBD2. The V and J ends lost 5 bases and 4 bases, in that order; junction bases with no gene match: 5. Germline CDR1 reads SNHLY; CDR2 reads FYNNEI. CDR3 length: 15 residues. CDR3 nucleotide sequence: TGTGCCAGCAGTCAGGGGACTAGCGGGATATACGAGCAGTACTTC. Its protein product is CASSQGTSGIYEQYF.

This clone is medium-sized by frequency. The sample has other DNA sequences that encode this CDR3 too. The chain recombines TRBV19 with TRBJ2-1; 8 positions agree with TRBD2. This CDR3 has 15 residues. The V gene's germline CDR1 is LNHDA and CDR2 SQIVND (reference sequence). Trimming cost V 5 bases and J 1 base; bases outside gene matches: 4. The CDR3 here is CASSQTSGSYNEQFF. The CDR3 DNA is TGTGCCAGTAGTCAAACTAGCGGATCCTACAATGAGCAGTTCTTC.

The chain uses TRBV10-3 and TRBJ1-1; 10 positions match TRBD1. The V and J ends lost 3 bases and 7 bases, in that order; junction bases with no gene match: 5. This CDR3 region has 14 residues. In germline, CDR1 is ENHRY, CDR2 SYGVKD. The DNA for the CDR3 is TGTGCCATCAGTGAAAACGGACAGGGGGTTGAAGCTTTCTTT. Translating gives CAISENGQGVEAFF.

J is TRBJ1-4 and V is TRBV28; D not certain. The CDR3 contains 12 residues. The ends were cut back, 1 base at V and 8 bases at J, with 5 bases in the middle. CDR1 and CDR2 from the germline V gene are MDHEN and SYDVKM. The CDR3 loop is CASSLLAEKLFF. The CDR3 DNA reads TGTGCCAGCAGTTTATTGGCCGAAAAACTGTTTTTT.

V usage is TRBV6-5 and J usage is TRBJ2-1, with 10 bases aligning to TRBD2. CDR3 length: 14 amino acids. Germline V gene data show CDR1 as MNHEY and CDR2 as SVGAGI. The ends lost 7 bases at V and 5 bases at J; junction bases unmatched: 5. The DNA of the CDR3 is TGTGCCAGCAACCTAGCGGGAGAAAACAATGAGCAGTTCTTC. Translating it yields CASNLAGENNEQFF.

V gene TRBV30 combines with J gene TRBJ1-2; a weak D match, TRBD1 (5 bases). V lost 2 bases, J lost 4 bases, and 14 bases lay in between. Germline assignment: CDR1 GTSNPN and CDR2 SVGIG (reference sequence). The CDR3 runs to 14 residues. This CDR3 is CAWSQRGESYGYTF. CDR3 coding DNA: TGTGCCTGGAGTCAGCGGGGGGAGAGCTATGGCTACACCTTC. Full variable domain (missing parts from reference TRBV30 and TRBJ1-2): SQTIHQWPATLVQPVGSPLSLECTVEGTSNPNLYWYRQAAGRGLQLLFYSVGIGQISSEVPQNLSASRPQDRQFILSSKKLLLSDSGFYLCAWSQRGESYGYTFGSGTRLTVV.

CDR3 residues: CASSIGLATYEQYF. The CDR3 bases are TGTGCCAGTAGTATAGGACTAGCGACCTACGAGCAGTACTTC. This chain connects TRBV19 to TRBJ2-7; 8 nucleotides line up with TRBD2. CDR3 size: 14 residues. Trimming cost V 1 base and J 2 bases; bases outside gene matches: 1. The germline CDR1 and CDR2 sequences are LNHDA and SQIVND (reference sequence).

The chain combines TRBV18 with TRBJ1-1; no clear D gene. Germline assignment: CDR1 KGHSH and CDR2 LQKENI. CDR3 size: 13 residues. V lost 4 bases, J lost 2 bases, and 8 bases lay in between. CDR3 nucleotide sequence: TGTGCCAGCTCACGGAGCAGAAACACTGAAGCTTTCTTT. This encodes CASSRSRNTEAFF.

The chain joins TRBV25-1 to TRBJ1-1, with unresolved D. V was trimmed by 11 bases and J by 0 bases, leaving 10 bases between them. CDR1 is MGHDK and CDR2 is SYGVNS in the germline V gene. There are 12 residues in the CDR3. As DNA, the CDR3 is TGTGCCTCGAGACTGTTGAACACTGAAGCTTTCTTT. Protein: CASRLLNTEAFF.

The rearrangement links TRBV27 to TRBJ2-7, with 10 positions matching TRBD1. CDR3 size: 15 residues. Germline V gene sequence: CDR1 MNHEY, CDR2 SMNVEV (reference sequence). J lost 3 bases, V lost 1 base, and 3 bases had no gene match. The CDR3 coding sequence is TGTGCCAGCAGTTTATTAGGACAGGGGGGCTACGAGCAGTACTTC. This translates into CASSLLGQGGYEQYF.

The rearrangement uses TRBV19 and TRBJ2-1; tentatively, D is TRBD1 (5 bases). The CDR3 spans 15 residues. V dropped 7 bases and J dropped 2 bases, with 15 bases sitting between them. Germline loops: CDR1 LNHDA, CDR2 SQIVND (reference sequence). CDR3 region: CASIAGFNPYNEQFF. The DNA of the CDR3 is TGTGCCAGTATTGCAGGGTTTAATCCCTACAATGAGCAGTTCTTC.

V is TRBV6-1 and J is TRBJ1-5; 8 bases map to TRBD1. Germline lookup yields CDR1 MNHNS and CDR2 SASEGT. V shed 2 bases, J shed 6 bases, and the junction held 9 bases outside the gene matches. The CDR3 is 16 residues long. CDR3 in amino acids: CASSEWGRGLGQPQHF. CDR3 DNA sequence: TGTGCCAGCAGTGAATGGGGCAGGGGGCTCGGTCAGCCCCAGCATTTT.

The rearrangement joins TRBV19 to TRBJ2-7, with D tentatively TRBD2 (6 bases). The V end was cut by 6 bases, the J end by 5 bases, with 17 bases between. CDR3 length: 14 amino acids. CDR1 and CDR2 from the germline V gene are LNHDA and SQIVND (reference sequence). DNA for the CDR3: TGTGCCAGTAGGGGAGACGGGAGTGTCCACGAGCAGTACTTC. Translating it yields CASRGDGSVHEQYF.

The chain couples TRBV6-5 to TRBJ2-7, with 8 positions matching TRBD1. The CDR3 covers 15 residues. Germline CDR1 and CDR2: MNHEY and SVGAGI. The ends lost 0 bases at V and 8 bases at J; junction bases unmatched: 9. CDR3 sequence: CASSYSRDRRNKQYF. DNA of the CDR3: TGTGCCAGCAGTTACTCCCGGGACAGGAGAAATAAGCAGTACTTC.

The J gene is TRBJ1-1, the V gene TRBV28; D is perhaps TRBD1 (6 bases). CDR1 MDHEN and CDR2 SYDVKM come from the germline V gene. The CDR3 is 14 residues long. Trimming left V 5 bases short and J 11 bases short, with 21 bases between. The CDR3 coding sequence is TGTGCCAGCAGTGAAAATACGAACAGGGTAGGGGCTTTCTTT. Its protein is CASSENTNRVGAFF.

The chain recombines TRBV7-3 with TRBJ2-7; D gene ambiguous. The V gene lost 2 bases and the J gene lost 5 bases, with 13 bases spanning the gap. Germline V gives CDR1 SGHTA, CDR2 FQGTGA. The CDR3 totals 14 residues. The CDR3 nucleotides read TGTGCCAGCAGCTTAGGTGTTGGCCACGACGAGCAGTACTTC. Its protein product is CASSLGVGHDEQYF. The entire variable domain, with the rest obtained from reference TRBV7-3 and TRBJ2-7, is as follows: GAGVSQTPSNKVTEKGKYVELRCDPISGHTALYWYRQSLGQGPEFLIYFQGTGAADDSGLPNDRFFAVRPEGSVSTLKIQRTERGDSAVYLCASSLGVGHDEQYFGPGTRLTVT.